One T cell receptor (beta chain) is described in this entry. The repertoire was sequenced with immunoSEQ multiplex PCR; TCRdb's copy has only in-frame clones and lacks some. The profile shows about 240,000 clones, 80% to 90% of them singletons. The sample comes from a study of blood T cell repertoires in COVID-19. The CDR3 consists of 11 residues. V lost 3 bases and J lost 7, with 6 bases in between. Germline CDR1 is GTSNPN and CDR2 is SVGIG (reference sequence). The material sequenced was peripheral blood. The rearrangement links TRBV30 to TRBJ2-2; D possibly corresponds to TRBD2 (5 bases). This TCR was recovered from a man aged 60-69 years with acute or convalescent COVID-19. The CDR3 sequence is CAWSRGGELFF. For the CDR3, the DNA is TGTGCCTGGAGCCGGGGCGGGGAGCTGTTTTTT.